This T cell receptor beta chain originates from a study of cytomegalovirus exposure and HLA in healthy donors. On this clone itself: Its antigen is still unknown.

PCR employed 60 Vbeta and 13 Jbeta primers. Here immunoSEQ multiplex PCR was the method, and the copy in TCRdb shows in-frame clones only, minus some. The sample consists of more than 100,000 clones, about 83% of them appearing once. Each of the donors was a healthy bone marrow donor. Regarding the study as a whole: Prior analysis indicated that the majority of TCR beta V segments exhibited productivity approximately 90% or approximately 30% of the time. There were some V segments, including TRBV6-2 and TRBV6-3, excluded as indistinguishable. In a later analysis, at a false discovery rate of 0.05, 16,951 TCR beta sequences were associated with HLA alleles.

The V gene's germline CDR1 is SGHDT and CDR2 YYEEEE. This CDR3 contains 15 residues. V dropped 0 bases and J dropped 5; count of bases not matched to a gene: 5. This sequence was found in a woman aged 40 to 50 in good health and CMV-seropositive. Material: PBMCs. The rearrangement joins TRBV5-6 to TRBJ2-1; 7 nucleotides match TRBD2. The CDR3 is CASSLGLAVHNEQFF. Written as DNA, the CDR3 is TGTGCCAGCAGCTTGGGGCTAGCGGTGCACAATGAGCAGTTCTTC. Looking up the rest from reference TRBV5-6 and TRBJ2-1 gives the full variable domain: DAGVTQSPTHLIKTRGQQVTLRCSPKSGHDTVSWYQQALGQGPQFIFQYYEEEERQRGNFPDRFSGHQFPNYSSELNVNALLLGDSALYLCASSLGLAVHNEQFFGPGTRLTVL.